The 17 T cell receptor beta chains reported below all come from one sample, sequenced in a study of T-cell memory formation after mild COVID-19. MiXCR, applied by TCRdb to the 5' RACE reads, yields one record per CDR3 protein. The sample carries about 260,000 distinct CDR3 sequences, 16% recorded once. Sequencing was done on a sample of PBMCs or a T cell subset sorted from them (not recorded which). All receptors derive from a man aged 18 to 30 who had mild COVID-19 (a few samples of this study predate the infection). Cell type and time point are not known.

The genes are TRBV7-9 and TRBJ2-1; D not resolved. The CDR3 is made up of 14 amino acids. The V end lost 5 bases, the J end lost 8 bases, and 16 bases lay between the germline ends. Germline CDR1 is SEHNR and CDR2 is FQNEAQ (reference sequence). CDR3 loop: CASSAALDFHEQFF. CDR3 coding DNA: TGTGCCAGCAGCGCGGCCCTAGATTTTCATGAGCAGTTCTTC.

The chain links TRBV28 to TRBJ1-2, with 7 nucleotides matching TRBD1. The junction had 7 bases not matched to a gene; V was cut back by 5 bases and J by 4 bases. CDR3 length: 14 amino acids. Germline loops: CDR1 MDHEN, CDR2 SYDVKM. CDR3 DNA sequence: TGTGCCAGCAGTCCACCTGGGACAGTCTATGGCTACACCTTC. The encoded protein is CASSPPGTVYGYTF.

This chain uses TRBV29-1 with TRBJ2-5; no clear D. CDR3 length: 12 residues. Trimming left V 7 bases short and J 5 bases short, with 14 bases between. Germline loops: CDR1 SQVTM, CDR2 ANQGSEA. CDR3 DNA sequence: TGCAGCGCACGATCCCTCCGGGAGACCCAGTACTTC. The encoded protein is CSARSLRETQYF.

This clonotype was seen a handful of times. The V gene is TRBV20-1, the J gene TRBJ1-4; no reliable D call. CDR3 length: 11 residues. The V end lost 7 bases, the J end lost 5 bases, and 8 bases lay between the germline ends. The germline gives CDR1 DFQATT, CDR2 SNEGSKA (reference sequence). CDR3 in amino acids: CSVLQNEKLFF. The CDR3 DNA follows: TGCAGTGTTTTACAAAATGAAAAACTGTTTTTT.

V gene TRBV18 combines with J gene TRBJ1-1, with 8 nucleotides matching TRBD1. This CDR3 spans 16 amino acids. J was trimmed by 0 bases and V by 4 bases; bases with no gene match: 7. Per the germline V gene, CDR1 is KGHSH and CDR2 is LQKENI. The CDR3 bases are TGTGCCAGCTCACTTCGGACAGGGCACATGAACACTGAAGCTTTCTTT. Translation gives CASSLRTGHMNTEAFF.

This clonotype was counted a few times. The chain links TRBV7-8 to TRBJ2-3; D is perhaps TRBD1 (5 bases). The V gene lost 6 bases and the J gene lost 0 bases, with 16 bases spanning the gap. This CDR3 region has 16 residues. The V gene's germline CDR1 is SGHVS and CDR2 FQNEAQ. The CDR3 reads CASRGQGGSSTDTQYF. The CDR3 DNA is TGTGCCAGCAGGGGGCAGGGTGGGTCGAGCACAGATACGCAGTATTTT.

This clonotype was observed a few times. V is TRBV18 and J is TRBJ2-3; TRBD1 might be the D (6 bases). Trimming took off 2 bases at V and 5 bases at J, with 11 bases between the two ends. This CDR3 has 14 amino acids. Germline V CDR1 and CDR2: KGHSH, LQKENI. The CDR3 here is CASSPVGAGDTQYF. The CDR3 DNA reads TGTGCCAGCTCACCAGTGGGGGCTGGAGATACGCAGTATTTT.

This clonotype came up a few times. The rearrangement links TRBV7-9 to TRBJ1-5; 10 bases align to TRBD1. Per germline, CDR1 SEHNR and CDR2 FQNEAQ (reference sequence). The trim removed 5 bases at V and 6 bases at J, leaving 7 bases unmatched. The CDR3 spans 15 residues. The CDR3 sequence is CASSATGTGAQPQHF. CDR3 DNA: TGTGCCAGCAGCGCCACCGGGACAGGGGCTCAGCCCCAGCATTTT.

This clonotype was found a few times. DNA of the CDR3: TGTGCCAGCAGCGCCGAGACAGGGGTGGACACTGAAGCTTTCTTT. Translation: CASSAETGVDTEAFF. V gene TRBV9 combines with J gene TRBJ1-1; 8 bases match TRBD1. CDR1 SGDLS and CDR2 YYNGEE come from the germline V gene. The CDR3 covers 15 residues. Germline trimming cut 3 bases from V and 3 bases from J; bases unmatched to any gene: 7.

This clonotype was recorded at least ten times. J is TRBJ2-3 and V is TRBV5-1, with D tentatively TRBD1 (5 bases). There are 14 residues in the CDR3. Germline CDR1 reads SGHRS; CDR2 reads YFSETQ. The V and J ends lost 4 bases and 0 bases respectively, with 9 bases between them. The CDR3 loop is CASSRTSSTDTQYF. DNA of the CDR3: TGCGCCAGCAGCAGGACATCTAGCACAGATACGCAGTATTTT.

At least ten counts were recorded for this clonotype. A junction end diverges from the germline sequence, so it may reflect a read error. This chain joins TRBV5-1 and TRBJ1-1, with D perhaps TRBD1 (6 bases). The length of the CDR3 is 14 residues. CDR1 and CDR2 (germline): SGHRS, YFSETQ. The CDR3 loop is CASSLGTLNTEAFF. Written as DNA, the CDR3 is TGTGCCAGCAGCTTAGGGACACTGAACACTGAAGCTTTCTTT.

This clonotype has at least ten counts. The CDR3 loop is CSVAWGEKLFF. CDR3 bases: TGCAGCGTCGCCTGGGGGGAAAAACTGTTTTTT. The chain has TRBV29-1 and TRBJ1-4; possibly TRBD1 for D (5 bases). This CDR3 has 11 amino acids. V lost 6 bases and J lost 8, with 10 bases in between. Germline loops: CDR1 SQVTM, CDR2 ANQGSEA.

The V call is TRBV5-1, the J call TRBJ2-3, with 10 nucleotides matching TRBD2. CDR3 length: 17 residues. Germline trimming cut 3 bases from V and 0 bases from J; bases unmatched to any gene: 7. From germline, CDR1 is SGHRS and CDR2 YFSETQ. The CDR3 DNA reads TGCGCCAGCAGCTCTAGCGGGGGCGAATTTAGCACAGATACGCAGTATTTT. Its translation: CASSSSGGEFSTDTQYF.

The genes are TRBV11-2 and TRBJ2-1, with D maybe TRBD2 (5 bases). This CDR3 spans 11 amino acids. Germline CDR1 and CDR2: SGHAT and FQNNGV. CDR3 amino acids: CAEGGNNEQFF. CDR3 coding DNA: TGTGCAGAAGGAGGTAACAATGAGCAGTTCTTC.

This clonotype appeared many times. The CDR3 DNA is TGCGCCAGCAGCCCCGGGGGGTTCGACTATGGCTACACCTTC. Amino acids: CASSPGGFDYGYTF. The gene calls are TRBV4-3 and TRBJ1-2; D is perhaps TRBD1 (5 bases). The germline CDR1 and CDR2 sequences are LGHNA and YSLEER. The CDR3 contains 14 residues. Trimming removed 4 bases from V and 3 bases from J, with 12 bases in between.

This clonotype was found a few times. V is TRBV5-6 and J is TRBJ1-1, with D possibly being TRBD1 (6 bases). Between the trimmed V and J ends, which lost 3 bases and 9 bases, there was a span of 12 bases. The germline CDR1 and CDR2 sequences are SGHDT and YYEEEE. The CDR3 is 12 amino acids. This CDR3 reads CASSSEDRQAFF. CDR3 DNA: TGTGCCAGCAGCTCGGAAGACAGGCAAGCTTTCTTT.

The genes are TRBV7-2 and TRBJ1-5, with D unresolved. Between the trimmed V and J ends, which lost 7 bases and 4 bases, there was a span of 11 bases. The V gene's germline CDR1 is SGHTA and CDR2 FQGNSA. This CDR3 has 13 amino acids. The CDR3 protein is CASKQTANQPQHF. Here the CDR3 DNA reads TGTGCCAGCAAACAAACAGCGAATCAGCCCCAGCATTTT.